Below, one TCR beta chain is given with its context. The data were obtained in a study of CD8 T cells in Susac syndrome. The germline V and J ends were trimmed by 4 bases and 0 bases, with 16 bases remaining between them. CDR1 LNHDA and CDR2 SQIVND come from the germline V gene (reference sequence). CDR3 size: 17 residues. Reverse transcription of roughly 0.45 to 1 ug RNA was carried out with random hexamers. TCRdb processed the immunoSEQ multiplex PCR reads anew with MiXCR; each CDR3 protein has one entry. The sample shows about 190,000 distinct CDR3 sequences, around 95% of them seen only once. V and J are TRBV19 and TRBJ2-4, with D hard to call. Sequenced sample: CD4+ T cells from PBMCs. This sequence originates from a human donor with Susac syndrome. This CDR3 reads CASSTPRTTIAKNIQYF. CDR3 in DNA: TGTGCCAGTAGTACACCGAGGACGACCATAGCCAAAAACATTCAGTACTTC.